This passage covers 32 T cell receptor beta chains from one sample sequenced in a study of molecular identifiers for immune sequencing clone quantification. TCRdb analysed the PCR reads with MiXCR anew, one entry per CDR3 protein. The top ten hold 0.78% of the sample, which has about 86,000 distinct CDR3 sequences, roughly 25% seen once. Input material: naive CD8+ T cells from blood, with Jurkat cell RNA spiked in. This sample's subset: FACS-sorted CD8+CD4-CCR7+CD45RA+ naive T cells. The receptors here all came from a human donor in good health. Some libraries in this study had Jurkat cell RNA spiked in.

A word on this clonotype: The junction does not match germline at one end; this may be a read error. The CDR3 here is CASSIGPLTGGLFF. The CDR3 DNA reads as TGTGCCAGTAGTATTGGGCCGCTGACCGGGGGGCTGTTTTTT. This chain links TRBV19 with TRBJ2-2, with TRBD2 as a possible D gene (6 bases). This CDR3 comprises 14 residues. Germline values: CDR1 LNHDA, CDR2 SQIVND (reference sequence).

Comment on this clonotype: A much larger clonotype is one base distant, so this may be a read error. The conserved final phenylalanine or tryptophan is absent from the CDR3, which likely points to a read error. This CDR3 reads CASSLVSQQETQYL. CDR3 bases: TGTGCCAGCAGCTTAGTCTCGCAGCAAGAGACCCAGTACCTC. The chain is built from TRBV7-8 and TRBJ2-5; unclear D gene. The CDR3 spans 14 residues. V lost 1 base and J lost 2, with 8 bases in between. Per the germline V gene, CDR1 is SGHVS and CDR2 is FQNEAQ.

A word on this clonotype: This may stem from a read error, because a much larger clone lies one nucleotide away. The J gene is TRBJ2-7, the V gene TRBV29-1, with 9 bases lining up with TRBD1. V trimming: 1 base; J trimming: 5 bases; junction bases outside the gene matches: 3. CDR1 and CDR2 from the germline V gene are SQVTM and ANQGSEA. The CDR3 sequence is 13 residues long. CDR3 residues: CSVEGTGDDEQYF. The CDR3 nucleotides are TGCAGCGTTGAAGGGACAGGGGATGACGAGCAGTACTTC.

At least ten counts were recorded for this clonotype. This chain links TRBV12-3 or TRBV12-4 with TRBJ2-5, with 9 bases matching TRBD2. Germline trimming cut 3 bases from V and 10 bases from J; bases unmatched to any gene: 15. The CDR3 spans 16 residues. The CDR3 nucleotides are TGTGCCAGCAGTTTCGGTAGCGGGGGCCAATTTCAGGTCCAGTACTTC. Its protein product is CASSFGSGGQFQVQYF.

J is TRBJ1-5 and V is TRBV13; D is ambiguous. CDR3 length: 14 amino acids. Trimming stripped 5 bases from V and 0 bases from J, with 8 bases between. Germline CDR1 PRHDT, CDR2 FYEKMQ (reference sequence). The CDR3 protein is CASSAGTSNQPQHF. CDR3 in DNA: TGTGCCAGCAGCGCGGGAACTAGCAATCAGCCCCAGCATTTT.

This clonotype was seen a few times. The rearrangement uses TRBV19 and TRBJ2-7; D may be TRBD1 (6 bases). V was pared by 2 bases and J by 2 bases, with 13 bases between. Germline CDR1 reads LNHDA; CDR2 reads SQIVND (reference sequence). The CDR3 covers 15 residues. The CDR3 DNA follows: TGTGCCAGTAGTATAAGGGAGACAGGAACCTACGAGCAGTACTTC. Its protein is CASSIRETGTYEQYF.

Of note for this clonotype: One base away lies a much larger clone, so this may be a sequencing read error. Here the CDR3 reads CTSSHSGAEQYF. DNA for the CDR3: TGTACCAGCAGTCACTCGGGAGCCGAGCAGTACTTC. The chain recombines TRBV6-5 with TRBJ2-7; D is perhaps TRBD2 (6 bases). Germline V lookup: CDR1 MNHEY, CDR2 SVGAGI. CDR3 length: 12 residues.

A note on this clonotype: A much bigger clone sits one base away, suggesting this may be a read error. This chain links TRBV15 with TRBJ1-4; D call uncertain. The CDR3 extends over 14 amino acids. Trimming stripped 8 bases from V and 5 bases from J, with 15 bases between. Germline-derived CDR1 and CDR2 are LNHNV and YYDKDF (reference sequence). The CDR3 region has the DNA TGTGCCACCCACCGGAGCGGCAAAAATGAAAAACTGTTTTTT. This gives the protein CATHRSGKNEKLFF.

On this clonotype: The junction does not match germline at one end; this may be a read error. This chain joins TRBV7-9 and TRBJ2-5; no definite D call. The CDR3 sequence is 12 residues long. CDR1 and CDR2 (germline): SEHNR, FQNEAQ (reference sequence). CDR3 in amino acids: CASSSFQETQHF. The CDR3 DNA reads as TGTGCCAGCAGCTCGTTTCAAGAGACCCAGCACTTC. Based on the CDR3 plus reference TRBV7-9 and TRBJ2-5, the full variable domain is DTGVSQNPRHKITKRGQNVTFRCDPISEHNRLYWYRQTLGQGPEFLTYFQNEAQLEKSRLLSDRFSAERPKGSFSTLEIQRTEQGDSAMYLCASSSFQETQHFGPGTRLLVL.

With regard to this clonotype: This may be a read error, as it is one base from a much larger clone. The chain uses TRBV21-1 and TRBJ2-3. TRBV21-1 is listed as a pseudogene. The CDR3 is 15 amino acids. The CDR3 reads CASSPRGCVTDTQYF. CDR3 DNA: TGTGCCAGCAGCCCAAGAGGTTGCGTCACAGATACGCAGTATTTT.

This clonotype came up a few times. V gene TRBV2 combines with J gene TRBJ1-2; D unclear. Germline CDR1 reads SNHLY; CDR2 reads FYNNEI. V was cut by 6 bases and J by 0 bases, with 26 bases left in between. The CDR3 runs 19 residues. CDR3 loop: CASSKKAGPNYLSNYGYTF. The CDR3 bases are TGTGCCAGCAGCAAAAAGGCAGGTCCAAACTATCTATCTAACTATGGCTACACCTTC. The full variable domain, with the rest looked up from reference TRBV2 and TRBJ1-2, is EPEVTQTPSHQVTQMGQEVILRCVPISNHLYFYWYRQILGQKVEFLVSFYNNEISEKSEIFDDQFSVERPDGSNFTLKIRSTKLEDSAMYFCASSKKAGPNYLSNYGYTFGSGTRLTVV.

There are a few counts of this clonotype. J is TRBJ2-7 and V is TRBV5-8; D might be TRBD1 (6 bases). Germline V gives CDR1 SGHTS, CDR2 YDEGEE. This CDR3 contains 12 residues. Between the trimmed V and J ends, which lost 0 bases and 6 bases, there was a span of 7 bases. The CDR3 sequence: CASSLEGVEQYF. The CDR3 nucleotides read TGTGCCAGCAGCTTGGAGGGGGTCGAGCAGTACTTC.

This clonotype was detected ten times or more. This chain uses TRBV7-9 with TRBJ2-3, with no clear D. Trimming took 5 bases from V and 3 from J, leaving 15 bases between them. This CDR3 is 15 amino acids long. CDR1 is SEHNR and CDR2 is FQNEAQ in the germline V gene (reference sequence). The CDR3: CASSPRATYTDTQYF. Written as DNA, the CDR3 is TGTGCCAGCAGCCCTAGGGCGACTTATACAGATACGCAGTATTTT.

V is TRBV24-1 and J is TRBJ2-6; D call uncertain. V lost 5 bases and J lost 0, with 19 bases in between. This CDR3 has 19 amino acids. Germline loops: CDR1 KGHDR, CDR2 SFDVKD. The CDR3 nucleotides are TGTGCCACCAGTGGCGTGGTTGAGGACGCCTACTCTGGGGCCAACGTCCTGACTTTC. This encodes CATSGVVEDAYSGANVLTF.

In its sample, this clonotype was seen a few times. The chain recombines TRBV27 with TRBJ2-3; D not resolved. Trimming removed 1 base from V and 6 bases from J, with 11 bases in between. The CDR3 consists of 14 residues. Germline-derived CDR1 and CDR2 are MNHEY and SMNVEV (reference sequence). The CDR3 DNA follows: TGTGCCAGCAGTTTATTGGGGATGGAGGATACGCAGTATTTT. The encoded protein is CASSLLGMEDTQYF.

The chain couples TRBV10-2 to TRBJ1-2; D is uncertain. The germline gives CDR1 WSHSY, CDR2 SAAADI. The V end lost 0 bases, the J end lost 4 bases, and 9 bases lay between the germline ends. This CDR3 is built from 14 residues. The CDR3 sequence is CASSESGRTYGYTF. CDR3 DNA sequence: TGCGCCAGCAGTGAGTCGGGGAGAACCTATGGCTACACCTTC.

This clonotype was seen repeatedly, ten times or more. Germline is not matched at one junction end, which may reflect a read error. V usage is TRBV5-6 and J usage is TRBJ1-1, with TRBD1 as a possible D gene (5 bases). Germline lookup yields CDR1 SGHDT and CDR2 YYEEEE. The CDR3 is 15 amino acids. CDR3 sequence: CASSTPLAGNIEAFF. Written as DNA, the CDR3 is TGTGCCAGCAGCACCCCATTGGCAGGGAACATTGAAGCTTTCTTT.

This clonotype was seen only a few times. J is TRBJ2-1 and V is TRBV4-1, with TRBD1 matching over 7 bases. CDR3 size: 17 residues. Trimming at V came to 2 bases and at J to 6 bases, leaving 13 bases not matched to a gene. Germline CDR1 is MGHRA and CDR2 is YSYEKL. CDR3 amino acids: CASSQPRQGRPSNEQFF. For the CDR3, the DNA is TGCGCCAGCAGCCAACCCAGACAGGGCCGGCCCTCCAATGAGCAGTTCTTC.

This clonotype was counted between two and nine times. In DNA, the CDR3 is TGCAGTGCTAGATCCCTGCAGGGGTCTGGCTCCTACGAGCAGTACTTC. This sequence encodes CSARSLQGSGSYEQYF. The rearrangement joins TRBV20-1 to TRBJ2-7; perhaps TRBD1 as D (6 bases). Germline assignment: CDR1 DFQATT and CDR2 SNEGSKA (reference sequence). The CDR3 length is 16 residues. Deletions cut 2 bases from V and 0 bases from J, with 17 bases between.

The chain couples TRBV4-1 to TRBJ2-1; D is ambiguous. The CDR3 covers 16 residues. Germline CDR1 MGHRA, CDR2 YSYEKL. Trimming shortened V by 0 bases and J by 9 bases, and 18 bases separated the two germline ends. CDR3 region: CASSQDQSLGLSEQFF. CDR3 DNA sequence: TGCGCCAGCAGCCAAGATCAGAGTCTGGGTTTGAGTGAGCAGTTCTTC.

In regard to this clonotype: Its ends do not fully match the called genes, so a read error is possible. J is TRBJ2-7 and V is TRBV20-1; D remains ambiguous. The CDR3 consists of 12 residues. The germline V gene has CDR1 DFQATT and CDR2 SNEGSKA (reference sequence). The CDR3 sequence: CNAREVSYEQYF. The DNA for the CDR3 is TGCAATGCTAGAGAGGTCAGCTACGAGCAGTACTTC.

Regarding this clonotype: A junction end diverges from the germline sequence, so it may reflect a read error. CDR3 sequence (DNA): TGTGCCAGCAGCTTGGGCAGGGGGAACACTGAAGCTCTCTTT. This codes for CASSLGRGNTEALF. J is TRBJ1-1 and V is TRBV7-9; 7 bases agree with TRBD1. CDR1 is SEHNR and CDR2 is FQNEAQ in the germline V gene (reference sequence). CDR3 size: 14 residues.

A few counts support this clonotype. The chain links TRBV29-1 to TRBJ2-2; D is undetermined. The CDR3 sequence is 14 residues long. Per germline, CDR1 SQVTM and CDR2 ANQGSEA. The ends were cut back, 2 bases at V and 0 bases at J, with 7 bases in the middle. CDR3 coding DNA: TGCAGCGTTGAATATGGAACGAACACCGGGGAGCTGTTTTTT. It yields the protein CSVEYGTNTGELFF.

CDR3 region: CASSSSRRDNEQFF. DNA for the CDR3: TGTGCCAGCAGCTCCTCACGACGGGACAATGAGCAGTTCTTC. The chain is built from TRBV7-9 and TRBJ2-1, with D uncertain. V was pared by 4 bases and J by 5 bases, with 12 bases between. This CDR3 has 14 amino acids. The germline V gene has CDR1 SEHNR and CDR2 FQNEAQ (reference sequence).

This clonotype was found a few times. The chain has TRBV7-9 and TRBJ1-4; 8 nucleotides match TRBD1. Losses at the gene ends were 7 bases for V and 8 bases for J; bases not matched to a gene: 12. CDR3 size: 15 residues. In germline, CDR1 is SEHNR, CDR2 FQNEAQ (reference sequence). The CDR3 DNA reads TGTGCCAGCATCCGGGCGGACAGGGCAGGCGAAAAACTGTTTTTT. Its protein product is CASIRADRAGEKLFF.

The V call is TRBV6-5, the J call TRBJ1-1; 7 bases align to TRBD1. From germline, CDR1 is MNHEY and CDR2 SVGAGI. CDR3 length equals 14 residues. Trimming at V came to 7 bases and at J to 4 bases, leaving 9 bases not matched to a gene. The CDR3 DNA is TGTGCCAGCAAAACAGGGGATTTCGGCACTGAAGCTTTCTTT. Translating it yields CASKTGDFGTEAFF.

V usage is TRBV6-2 or TRBV6-3 and J usage is TRBJ2-3, with TRBD1 as a possible D gene (5 bases). This CDR3 region has 15 residues. Germline CDR1 reads MNHEY; CDR2 reads SVGEGT. V shed 2 bases and J shed 3 bases, with 12 bases lying between them. CDR3 in DNA: TGTGCCAGCAGTTACGGGGCAGGGCGAACAGATACGCAGTATTTT. It specifies CASSYGAGRTDTQYF.

In this sample, this clonotype turned up many times. V is TRBV28 and J is TRBJ2-2, with 8 bases fitting TRBD1. V trimming: 5 bases; J trimming: 1 base; junction bases outside the gene matches: 3. CDR3 length: 15 amino acids. Germline V gene data show CDR1 as MDHEN and CDR2 as SYDVKM. The CDR3 region has the DNA TGTGCCAGCAGTCAGGACAGGGAGAACACCGGGGAGCTGTTTTTT. Residues: CASSQDRENTGELFF.

This clonotype was counted ten times or more. The genes are TRBV12-3 or TRBV12-4 and TRBJ2-5, with 15 positions matching TRBD2. The CDR3 consists of 16 residues. The V gene end was trimmed by 7 bases and the J gene end by 4 bases; junction bases not matched to a gene: 7. The DNA for the CDR3 is TGTGCCAGCACCTCCGGACTAGCGGGAGGGCGAGAGACCCAGTACTTC. This codes for CASTSGLAGGRETQYF.

This clonotype was counted once. This chain joins TRBV6-2 or TRBV6-3 and TRBJ1-2, with D unclear. The CDR3 contains 13 residues. V was shortened by 8 bases and J by 7 bases, with 17 bases between the two germline ends. Germline V gives CDR1 MNHEY, CDR2 SVGEGT. CDR3 sequence reads: CASGPYVGSGYTF. In DNA, the CDR3 is TGTGCCAGCGGACCCTACGTGGGCTCTGGCTACACCTTC.

This clonotype was observed a handful of times. The chain combines TRBV30 with TRBJ1-2, with unresolved D. The V gene's germline CDR1 is GTSNPN and CDR2 SVGIG (reference sequence). Deletions cut 1 base from V and 0 bases from J, with 12 bases between. The CDR3 spans 15 residues. CDR3 nucleotide sequence: TGTGCCTGGAGTGAGGGCACTATTGCTAACTATGGCTACACCTTC. Its protein product is CAWSEGTIANYGYTF.

Concerning this clonotype itself: At one end the junction does not follow the germline gene, possibly because of a read error. J is TRBJ2-3 and V is TRBV4-3, with D perhaps being TRBD1 or TRBD2 (6 bases each). The CDR3 loop spans 16 amino acids. From germline, CDR1 is LGHNA and CDR2 YSLEER. For the CDR3, the DNA is TGCGCCAGCAGCCAATCCGGGGGCCGCGGCACAGATACGCGGTATTTT. It yields the protein CASSQSGGRGTDTRYF.